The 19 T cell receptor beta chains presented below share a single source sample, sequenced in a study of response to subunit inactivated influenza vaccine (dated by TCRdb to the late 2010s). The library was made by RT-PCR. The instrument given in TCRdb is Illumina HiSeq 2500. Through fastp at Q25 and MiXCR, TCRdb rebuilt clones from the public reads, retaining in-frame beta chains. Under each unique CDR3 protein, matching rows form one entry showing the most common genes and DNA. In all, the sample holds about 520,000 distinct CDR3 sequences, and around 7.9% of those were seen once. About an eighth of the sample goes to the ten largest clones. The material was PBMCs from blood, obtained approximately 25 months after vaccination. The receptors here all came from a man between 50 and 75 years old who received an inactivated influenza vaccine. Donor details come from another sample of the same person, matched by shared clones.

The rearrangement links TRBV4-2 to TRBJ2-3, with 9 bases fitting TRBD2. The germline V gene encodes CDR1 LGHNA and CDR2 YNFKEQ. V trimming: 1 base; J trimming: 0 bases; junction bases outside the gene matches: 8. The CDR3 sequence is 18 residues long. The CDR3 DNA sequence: TGTGCCAGCAGCCAAGGGACGACTAGCGGTTCTAGCACAGATACGCAGTATTTT. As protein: CASSQGTTSGSSTDTQYF.

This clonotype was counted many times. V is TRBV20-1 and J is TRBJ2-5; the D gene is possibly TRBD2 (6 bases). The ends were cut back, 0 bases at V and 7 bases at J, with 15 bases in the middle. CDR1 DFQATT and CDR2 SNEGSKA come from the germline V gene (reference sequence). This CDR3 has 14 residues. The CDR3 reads CSARDTLGTLTQYF. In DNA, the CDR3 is TGCAGTGCTAGAGATACCTTGGGGACTTTGACCCAGTACTTC.

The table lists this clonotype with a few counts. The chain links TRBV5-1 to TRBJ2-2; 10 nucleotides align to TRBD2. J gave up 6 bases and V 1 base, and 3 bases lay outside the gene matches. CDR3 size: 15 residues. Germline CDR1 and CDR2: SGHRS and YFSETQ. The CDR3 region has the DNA TGCGCCAGCAGCTTGACTAGCGGGACCTCCGGGGAGCTGTTTTTT. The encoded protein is CASSLTSGTSGELFF.

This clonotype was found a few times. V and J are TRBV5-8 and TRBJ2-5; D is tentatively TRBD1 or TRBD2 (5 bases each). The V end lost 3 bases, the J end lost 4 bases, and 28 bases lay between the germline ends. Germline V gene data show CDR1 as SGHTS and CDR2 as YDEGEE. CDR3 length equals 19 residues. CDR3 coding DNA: TGTGCCAGCAGCTCCGCGACAGTCCCGGGACCCCAGGGACGAGAGACCCAGTACTTC. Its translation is CASSSATVPGPQGRETQYF.

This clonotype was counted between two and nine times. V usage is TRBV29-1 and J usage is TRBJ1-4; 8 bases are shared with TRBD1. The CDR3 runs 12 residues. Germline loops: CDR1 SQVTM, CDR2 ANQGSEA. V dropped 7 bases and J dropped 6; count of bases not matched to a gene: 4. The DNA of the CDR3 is TGCAGCGCTCAGGGGGCTGATGAAAAACTGTTTTTT. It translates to CSAQGADEKLFF.

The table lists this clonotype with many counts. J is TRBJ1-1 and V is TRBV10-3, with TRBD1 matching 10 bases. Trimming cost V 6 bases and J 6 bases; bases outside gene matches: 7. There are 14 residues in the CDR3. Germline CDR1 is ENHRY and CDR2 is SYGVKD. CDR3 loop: CAIRGDRGSAEAFF. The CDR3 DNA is TGTGCCATCAGGGGGGACAGGGGTTCGGCTGAAGCTTTCTTT.

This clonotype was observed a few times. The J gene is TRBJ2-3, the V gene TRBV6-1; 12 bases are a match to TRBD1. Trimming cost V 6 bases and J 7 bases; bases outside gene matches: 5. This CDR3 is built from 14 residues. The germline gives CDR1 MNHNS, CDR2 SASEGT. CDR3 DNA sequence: TGTGCCAGCAGGGGGGGACAGGGGGCACATACGCAGTATTTT. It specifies CASRGGQGAHTQYF.

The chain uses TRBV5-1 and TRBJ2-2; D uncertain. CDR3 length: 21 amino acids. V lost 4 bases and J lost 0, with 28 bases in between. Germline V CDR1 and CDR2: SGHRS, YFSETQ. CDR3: CASSPYGSPITAIANTGELFF. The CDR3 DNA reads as TGCGCCAGCAGCCCCTACGGCTCACCAATCACCGCAATCGCGAACACCGGGGAGCTGTTTTTT.

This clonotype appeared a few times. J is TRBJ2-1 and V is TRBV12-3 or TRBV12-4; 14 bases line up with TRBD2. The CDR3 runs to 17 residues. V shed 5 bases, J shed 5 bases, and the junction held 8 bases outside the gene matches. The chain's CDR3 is CASSQGTSGSPDNEQFF. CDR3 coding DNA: TGTGCCAGCAGTCAAGGGACTAGCGGGAGCCCGGACAATGAGCAGTTCTTC.

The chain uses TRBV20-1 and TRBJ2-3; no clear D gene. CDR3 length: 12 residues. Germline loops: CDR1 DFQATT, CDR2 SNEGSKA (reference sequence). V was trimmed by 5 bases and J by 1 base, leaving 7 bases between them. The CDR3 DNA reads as TGCAGTGCTGATATTGGCACAGATACGCAGTATTTT. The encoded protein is CSADIGTDTQYF.

The CDR3 protein is CASSSRTGADNQPQHF. The CDR3 coding sequence is TGTGCCAGCAGCTCGAGGACAGGGGCGGACAATCAGCCCCAGCATTTT. The chain has TRBV7-2 and TRBJ1-5; TRBD1 aligns across 9 bases. CDR1 is SGHTA and CDR2 is FQGNSA in the germline V gene. The J segment lost 3 bases and the V segment lost 4 bases, leaving 7 bases of the junction unmatched. This CDR3 has 16 residues.

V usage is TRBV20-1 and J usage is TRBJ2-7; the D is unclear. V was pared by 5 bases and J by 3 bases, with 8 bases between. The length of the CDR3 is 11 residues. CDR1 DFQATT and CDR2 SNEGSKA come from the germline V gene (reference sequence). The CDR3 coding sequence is TGCAGTGCTGCCCCCCACTACGAGCAGTACTTC. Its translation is CSAAPHYEQYF.

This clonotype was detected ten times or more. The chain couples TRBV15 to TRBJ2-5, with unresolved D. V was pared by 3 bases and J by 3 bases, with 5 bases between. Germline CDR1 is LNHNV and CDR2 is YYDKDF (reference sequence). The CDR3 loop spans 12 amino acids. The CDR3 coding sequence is TGTGCCACCAGCAGGGGGAAAGAGACCCAGTACTTC. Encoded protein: CATSRGKETQYF. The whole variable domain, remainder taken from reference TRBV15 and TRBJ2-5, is DAMVIQNPRYQVTQFGKPVTLSCSQTLNHNVMYWYQQKSSQAPKLLFHYYDKDFNNEADTPDNFQSRRPNTSFCFLDIRSPGLGDTAMYLCATSRGKETQYFGPGTRLLVL.

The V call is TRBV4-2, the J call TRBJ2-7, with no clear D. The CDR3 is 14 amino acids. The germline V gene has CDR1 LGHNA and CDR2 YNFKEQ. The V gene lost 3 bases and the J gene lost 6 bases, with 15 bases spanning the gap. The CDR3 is CASSQYIEESEQYF. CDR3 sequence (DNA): TGTGCCAGCAGCCAGTACATCGAGGAAAGCGAGCAGTACTTC.

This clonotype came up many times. This chain's CDR3 is CASSYSNGSFPETQYF. The CDR3 DNA follows: TGTGCCAGCAGTTACTCGAACGGGAGCTTTCCAGAGACCCAGTACTTC. The chain couples TRBV6-5 to TRBJ2-5; a weak D match, TRBD2 (6 bases). Germline V CDR1 and CDR2: MNHEY, SVGAGI. V dropped 0 bases and J dropped 4 bases, with 15 bases sitting between them. The CDR3 contains 16 residues.

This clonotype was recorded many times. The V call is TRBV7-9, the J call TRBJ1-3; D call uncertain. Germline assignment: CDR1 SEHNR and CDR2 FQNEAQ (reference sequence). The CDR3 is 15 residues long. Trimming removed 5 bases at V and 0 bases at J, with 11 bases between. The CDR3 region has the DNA TGTGCCAGCAGCCCTGAGAGGGTCTCTGGAAACACCATATATTTT. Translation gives CASSPERVSGNTIYF. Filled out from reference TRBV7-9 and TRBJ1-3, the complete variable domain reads DTGVSQNPRHKITKRGQNVTFRCDPISEHNRLYWYRQTLGQGPEFLTYFQNEAQLEKSRLLSDRFSAERPKGSFSTLEIQRTEQGDSAMYLCASSPERVSGNTIYFGEGSWLTVV.

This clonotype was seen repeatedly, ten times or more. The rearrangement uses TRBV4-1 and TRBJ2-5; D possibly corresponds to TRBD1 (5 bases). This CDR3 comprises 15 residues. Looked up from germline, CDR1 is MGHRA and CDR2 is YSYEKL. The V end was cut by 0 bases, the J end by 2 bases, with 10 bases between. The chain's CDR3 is CASSQDGAGQETQYF. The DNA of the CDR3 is TGCGCCAGCAGCCAAGATGGGGCAGGGCAAGAGACCCAGTACTTC.

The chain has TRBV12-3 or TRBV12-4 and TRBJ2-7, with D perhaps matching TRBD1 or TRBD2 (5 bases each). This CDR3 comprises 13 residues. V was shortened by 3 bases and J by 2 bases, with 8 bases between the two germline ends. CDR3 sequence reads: CASSFGDAYEQYF. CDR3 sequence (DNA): TGTGCCAGCAGTTTTGGGGACGCCTACGAGCAGTACTTC.

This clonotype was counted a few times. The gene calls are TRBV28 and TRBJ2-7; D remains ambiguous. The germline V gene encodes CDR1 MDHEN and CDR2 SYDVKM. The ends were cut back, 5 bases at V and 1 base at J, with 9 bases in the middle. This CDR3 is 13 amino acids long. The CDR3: CASSGFGSYEQYF. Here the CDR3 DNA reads TGTGCCAGCAGTGGGTTTGGATCCTACGAGCAGTACTTC.